This entry describes one T cell receptor (beta chain). The CDR3 end falls 3 residues outside the read, so it is completed with the germline J gene. The CDR3 runs to 15 residues. The J segment lost 1 base and the V segment lost 1 base, leaving 2 bases of the junction unmatched. Germline V lookup: CDR1 SEHNR, CDR2 FQNEAQ (reference sequence). This sample is drawn from a study of Tregs in tolerant kidney transplant recipients. TCRdb's copy holds only in-frame clones and misses some; the assay was immunoSEQ multiplex PCR. The sample has 25,000 to 35,000 clones. The sequences come from CD8+ T cells from blood, collected before the transplant. The rearrangement uses TRBV7-9 and TRBJ2-7, with 9 bases identical to TRBD2. The receptor comes from a human donor who received a combined kidney and bone marrow transplant. The CDR3 loop is CASSLGAGGSYEQYF. The CDR3 DNA, read in part, is TGTGCCAGCAGCTTAGGGGCGGGAGGGTCCTACGAG.